Following are 11 T cell receptor beta chains from one sample sequenced in a study of T cell repertoires in ileal Crohn's disease (dated by TCRdb to the late 2010s). Preparation of the library involved the immunoSEQ multiplex PCR assay. Imported from immuneACCESS, the table was reduced by TCRdb to in-frame sequences with V and J called. These copies leave out some clones; in studies compared against another copy, an unresolved V gene accounts for under half, and the cause of the remainder is not known. For this sample there are about 16,000 clones; roughly 70% appear just once. About 5.3% of the sample is in the top ten clones. Input material: ileal tissue. All receptors derive from an adult with Crohn's disease.

The chain combines TRBV20-1 with TRBJ2-2, with D unresolved. This CDR3 comprises 11 residues. CDR1 and CDR2 (germline): DFQATT, SNEGSKA (reference sequence). The ends were cut back, 5 bases at V and 2 bases at J, with 3 bases in the middle. The CDR3 DNA reads as TGCAGTGCTCATAACACCGGGGAGCTGTTTTTT. It translates to CSAHNTGELFF.

This chain uses TRBV6-4 with TRBJ1-6; 9 nucleotides agree with TRBD1. This CDR3 has 16 amino acids. V gave up 3 bases and J gave up 7 bases; unmatched junction bases: 7. In germline, CDR1 is MRHNA, CDR2 SNTAGT. The CDR3 DNA sequence: TGTGCCAGCAGTGAAGACCCCGGGACAGGGAATTCACCCCTCCACTTT. It yields the protein CASSEDPGTGNSPLHF.

The chain recombines TRBV2 with TRBJ1-2; weak D call: TRBD1 (6 bases). Germline V lookup: CDR1 SNHLY, CDR2 FYNNEI. Trimming left V 10 bases short and J 4 bases short, with 19 bases between. This CDR3 comprises 14 residues. The CDR3 DNA reads TGTGCCACCGATCGTGGACAGAACCCCTATGGCTACACCTTC. Translation: CATDRGQNPYGYTF. The entire variable domain, with the rest obtained from reference TRBV2 and TRBJ1-2, is as follows: EPEVTQTPSHQVTQMGQEVILRCVPISNHLYFYWYRQILGQKVEFLVSFYNNEISEKSEIFDDQFSVERPDGSNFTLKIRSTKLEDSAMYFCATDRGQNPYGYTFGSGTRLTVV.

In this sample, this clone turned up a few times. The J gene is TRBJ2-3, the V gene TRBV29-1; 7 positions agree with TRBD2. The V and J ends lost 4 bases and 1 base, in that order; junction bases with no gene match: 5. CDR3 length equals 14 residues. Germline CDR1 SQVTM, CDR2 ANQGSEA. In nucleotides, the CDR3 is TGCAGCGTTGGAGGTGGGAGGGGCACAGATACGCAGTATTTT. Encoded protein: CSVGGGRGTDTQYF.

The chain is built from TRBV6-5 and TRBJ2-3, with TRBD2 matching 10 bases. This CDR3 region has 15 residues. Losses at the gene ends were 1 base for V and 9 bases for J; bases not matched to a gene: 7. From germline, CDR1 is MNHEY and CDR2 SVGAGI. The CDR3 here is CASSYLLAGSLTQYF. CDR3 coding DNA: TGTGCCAGCAGTTACTTACTAGCGGGGTCGCTAACGCAGTATTTT.

V is TRBV9 and J is TRBJ1-2; 9 bases agree with TRBD1. The V gene's germline CDR1 is SGDLS and CDR2 YYNGEE. This CDR3 contains 15 residues. Unmatched junction bases numbered 7, after V lost 3 bases and J lost 4 bases. CDR3 in amino acids: CASSAPGTGIYGYTF. The CDR3 DNA reads as TGTGCCAGCAGCGCCCCCGGGACAGGGATCTATGGCTACACCTTC. Supplemented by reference TRBV9 and TRBJ1-2, the full variable domain reads DSGVTQTPKHLITATGQRVTLRCSPRSGDLSVYWYQQSLDQGLQFLIQYYNGEERAKGNILERFSAQQFPDLHSELNLSSLELGDSALYFCASSAPGTGIYGYTFGSGTRLTVV.

This rearrangement joins TRBV19 to TRBJ2-5, with TRBD2 matching over 11 bases. CDR1 LNHDA and CDR2 SQIVND come from the germline V gene (reference sequence). The CDR3 length is 15 residues. Trimming took 4 bases from V and 2 from J; bases not matched to a gene: 3. The DNA of the CDR3 is TGTGCCAGTAGTAGGGGACTAGCGGTGCAAGAGACCCAGTACTTC. Translating it yields CASSRGLAVQETQYF.

A note on this clone: At the DNA level, this CDR3 is encoded by other sequences in the same sample as well. This sequence joins TRBV5-1 and TRBJ2-5, with 7 bases lining up with TRBD1. The ends lost 0 bases at V and 1 base at J; junction bases unmatched: 0. There are 14 residues in the CDR3. Per germline, CDR1 SGHRS and CDR2 YFSETQ. The CDR3 DNA follows: TGCGCCAGCAGCTTGGGGGACAGCCAAGAGACCCAGTACTTC. It encodes CASSLGDSQETQYF.

V and J are TRBV19 and TRBJ2-3; 9 positions match TRBD2. V trimming: 2 bases; J trimming: 2 bases; junction bases outside the gene matches: 8. Germline lookup yields CDR1 LNHDA and CDR2 SQIVND (reference sequence). The length of the CDR3 is 17 residues. CDR3 nucleotides: TGTGCCAGTAGTATACTTCTAGCGGGGACCGACACAGATACGCAGTATTTT. Amino acids: CASSILLAGTDTDTQYF. Complete variable domain (other parts from reference TRBV19 and TRBJ2-3): DGGITQSPKYLFRKEGQNVTLSCEQNLNHDAMYWYRQDPGQGLRLIYYSQIVNDFQKGDIAEGYSVSREKKESFPLTVTSAQKNPTAFYLCASSILLAGTDTDTQYFGPGTRLTVL.

The genes are TRBV6-1 and TRBJ1-2, with 9 bases identical to TRBD1. Germline assignment: CDR1 MNHNS and CDR2 SASEGT. CDR3 size: 15 residues. The V and J ends lost 4 bases and 6 bases, in that order; junction bases with no gene match: 9. The CDR3 loop is CASSGQGVVSDGYTF. The CDR3 bases are TGTGCCAGCAGTGGACAGGGGGTCGTGTCGGATGGCTACACCTTC.

In its sample, this clone was seen once. The rearrangement joins TRBV9 to TRBJ2-5; 8 nucleotides match TRBD1. Germline V gene lookup returns CDR1 SGDLS and CDR2 YYNGEE. The trim removed 4 bases at V and 3 bases at J, leaving 5 bases unmatched. The CDR3 length is 14 residues. CDR3 DNA sequence: TGTGCCAGCAGCCCAAGGGACAGGAAAGAGACCCAGTACTTC. Amino acid sequence: CASSPRDRKETQYF.